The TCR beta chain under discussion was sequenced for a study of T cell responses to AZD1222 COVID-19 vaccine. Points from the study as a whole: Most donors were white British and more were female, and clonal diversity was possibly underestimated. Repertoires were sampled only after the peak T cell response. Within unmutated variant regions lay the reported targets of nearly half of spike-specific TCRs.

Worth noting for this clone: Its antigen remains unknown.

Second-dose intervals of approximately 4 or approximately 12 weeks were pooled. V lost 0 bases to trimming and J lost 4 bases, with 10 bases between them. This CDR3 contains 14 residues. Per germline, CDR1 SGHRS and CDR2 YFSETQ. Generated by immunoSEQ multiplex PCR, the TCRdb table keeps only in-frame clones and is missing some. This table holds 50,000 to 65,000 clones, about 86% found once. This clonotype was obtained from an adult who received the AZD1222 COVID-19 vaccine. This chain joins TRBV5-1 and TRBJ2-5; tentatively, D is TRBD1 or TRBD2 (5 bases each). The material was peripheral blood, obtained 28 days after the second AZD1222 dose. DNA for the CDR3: TGCGCCAGCAGCTTGGGGTCAGGGACAGAGACCCAGTACTTC. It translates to CASSLGSGTETQYF.